The clone carrying this T cell receptor (beta chain) was counted ten times or more. The CDR3 extends over 12 amino acids. The V gene lost 3 bases and the J gene lost 10 bases, with 12 bases spanning the gap. TCRdb re-derived calls from the 5' RACE reads in MiXCR, one entry per CDR3 protein. The sample contains 60,000 to 80,000 distinct CDR3 sequences, under 20% of which appear only once. The data derive from a study of T cells of healthy individuals. The receptor comes from a human donor in good health. The rearrangement joins TRBV12-3 or TRBV12-4 to TRBJ1-1; a weak D match, TRBD1 (5 bases). CDR3 sequence reads: CASSFSRVAAFF. The DNA of the CDR3 is TGTGCCAGCAGTTTTTCCAGGGTCGCAGCTTTCTTT.